This T cell receptor (beta chain) was documented in a study of CD8 T cells in Susac syndrome. A note on this clonotype: The antigen remains undetermined.

In blood CD8+ and CD4+ T cells, TCR beta underwent sequencing. Germline CDR1 is SGDLS and CDR2 is YYNGEE. The CDR3 is made up of 13 amino acids. Trimming took off 4 bases at V and 7 bases at J, with 15 bases between the two ends. Broader study findings: The number of individuals included in the study's TCR sequencing and HLA analysis was acknowledged as relatively small. CD8+ clones in Susac expanded most in TEMRA cells and active patients.

Reverse transcription of roughly 0.45 to 1 ug RNA used random hexamers. In TCRdb, the immunoSEQ multiplex PCR reads were re-called with MiXCR into one record per CDR3 protein. Seen here are more than 95,000 distinct CDR3 sequences, around 94% observed once, and the top ten hold less than 0.25%. Sequencing was done on a sample of CD8+ T cells from PBMCs. This chain links TRBV9 with TRBJ2-7, with D tentatively TRBD1 (5 bases). The receptor was derived from a human donor with Susac syndrome. In DNA, the CDR3 is TGTGCCAGCAGCACCCGAGACAGTCAAGAGCAGTACTTC. Its protein is CASSTRDSQEQYF.